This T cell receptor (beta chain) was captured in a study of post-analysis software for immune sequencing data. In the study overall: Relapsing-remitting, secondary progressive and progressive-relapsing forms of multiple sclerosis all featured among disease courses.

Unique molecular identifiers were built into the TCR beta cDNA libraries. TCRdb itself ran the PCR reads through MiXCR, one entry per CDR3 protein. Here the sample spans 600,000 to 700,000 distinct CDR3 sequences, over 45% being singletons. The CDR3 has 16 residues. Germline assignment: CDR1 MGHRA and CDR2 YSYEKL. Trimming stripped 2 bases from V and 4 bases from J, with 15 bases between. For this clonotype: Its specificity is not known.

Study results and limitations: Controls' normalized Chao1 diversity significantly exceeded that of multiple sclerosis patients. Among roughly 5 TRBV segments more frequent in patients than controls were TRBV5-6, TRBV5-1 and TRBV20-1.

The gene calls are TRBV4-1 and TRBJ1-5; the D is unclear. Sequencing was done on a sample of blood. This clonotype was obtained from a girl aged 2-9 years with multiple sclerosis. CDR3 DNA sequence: TGCGCCAGCAGCCAATCCCCGGGGTCGACAAATCAGCCCCAGCATTTT. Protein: CASSQSPGSTNQPQHF.